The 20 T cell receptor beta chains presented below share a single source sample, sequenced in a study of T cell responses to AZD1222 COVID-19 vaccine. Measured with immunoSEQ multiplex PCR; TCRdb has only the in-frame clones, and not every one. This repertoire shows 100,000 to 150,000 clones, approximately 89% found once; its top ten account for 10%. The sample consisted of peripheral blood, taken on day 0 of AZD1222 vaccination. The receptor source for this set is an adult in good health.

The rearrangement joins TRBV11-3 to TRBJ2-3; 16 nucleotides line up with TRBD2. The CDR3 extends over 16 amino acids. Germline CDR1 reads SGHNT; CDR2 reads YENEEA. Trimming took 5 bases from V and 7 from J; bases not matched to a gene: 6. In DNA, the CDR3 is TGTGCCAGCAGCCGGGGACTAGCGGGAGGGCCAAATACGCAGTATTTT. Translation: CASSRGLAGGPNTQYF.

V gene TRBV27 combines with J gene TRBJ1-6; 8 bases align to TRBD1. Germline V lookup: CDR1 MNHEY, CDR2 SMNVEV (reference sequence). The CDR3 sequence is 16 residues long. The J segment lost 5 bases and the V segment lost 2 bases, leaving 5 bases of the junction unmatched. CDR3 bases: TGTGCCAGCAGTTTAGACAGGGGAAGCGATAATTCACCCCTCCACTTT. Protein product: CASSLDRGSDNSPLHF.

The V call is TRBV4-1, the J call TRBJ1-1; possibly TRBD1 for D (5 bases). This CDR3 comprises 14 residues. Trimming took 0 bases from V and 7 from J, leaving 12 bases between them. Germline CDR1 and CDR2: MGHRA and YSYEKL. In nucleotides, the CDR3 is TGCGCCAGCAGCCAAGATAGGGGACGATTTGAAGCTTTCTTT. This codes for CASSQDRGRFEAFF.

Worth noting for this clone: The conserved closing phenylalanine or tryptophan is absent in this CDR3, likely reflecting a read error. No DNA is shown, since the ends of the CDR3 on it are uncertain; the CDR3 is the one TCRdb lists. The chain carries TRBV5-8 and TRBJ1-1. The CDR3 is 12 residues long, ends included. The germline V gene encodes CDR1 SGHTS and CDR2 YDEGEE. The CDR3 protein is CASSFRGPGFFS.

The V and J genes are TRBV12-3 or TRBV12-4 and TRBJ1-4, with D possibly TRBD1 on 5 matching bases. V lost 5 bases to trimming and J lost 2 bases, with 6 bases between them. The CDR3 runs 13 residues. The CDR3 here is CASSGDTNEKLFF. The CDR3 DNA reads TGTGCCAGCAGTGGGGACACTAATGAAAAACTGTTTTTT.

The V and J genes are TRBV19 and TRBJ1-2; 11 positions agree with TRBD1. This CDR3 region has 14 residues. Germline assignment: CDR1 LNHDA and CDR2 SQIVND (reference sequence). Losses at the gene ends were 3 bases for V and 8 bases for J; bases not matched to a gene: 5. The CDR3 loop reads CASSILDRGRGYTF. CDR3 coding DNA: TGTGCCAGTAGTATCCTGGACAGGGGGCGCGGCTACACCTTC.

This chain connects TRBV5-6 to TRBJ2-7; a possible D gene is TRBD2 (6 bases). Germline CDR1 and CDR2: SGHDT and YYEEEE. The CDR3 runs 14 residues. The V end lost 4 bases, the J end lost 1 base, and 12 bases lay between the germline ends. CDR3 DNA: TGTGCCAGCAGCGGCGGGGCAGGATCCTACGAGCAGTACTTC. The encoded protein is CASSGGAGSYEQYF.

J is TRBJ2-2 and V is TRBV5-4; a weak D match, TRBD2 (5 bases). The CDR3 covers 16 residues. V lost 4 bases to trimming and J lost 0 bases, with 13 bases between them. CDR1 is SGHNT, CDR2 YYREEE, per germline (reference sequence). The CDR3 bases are TGTGCCAGCAGCCCAACCCGGGGAACGAACACCGGGGAGCTGTTTTTT. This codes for CASSPTRGTNTGELFF.

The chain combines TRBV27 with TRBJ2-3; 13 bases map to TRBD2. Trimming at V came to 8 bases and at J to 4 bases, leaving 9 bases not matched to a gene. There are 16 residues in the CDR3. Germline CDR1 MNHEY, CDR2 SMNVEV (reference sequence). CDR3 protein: CASRELAGGRADTQYF. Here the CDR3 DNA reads TGTGCCAGCCGAGAACTAGCGGGGGGGCGTGCAGATACGCAGTATTTT.

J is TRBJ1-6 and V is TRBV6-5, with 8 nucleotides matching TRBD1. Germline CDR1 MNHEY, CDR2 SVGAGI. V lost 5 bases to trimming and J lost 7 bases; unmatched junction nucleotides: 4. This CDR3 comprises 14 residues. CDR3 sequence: CASSPDRGNSPLHF. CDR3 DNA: TGTGCCAGCAGTCCCGACAGGGGAAATTCACCCCTCCACTTT.

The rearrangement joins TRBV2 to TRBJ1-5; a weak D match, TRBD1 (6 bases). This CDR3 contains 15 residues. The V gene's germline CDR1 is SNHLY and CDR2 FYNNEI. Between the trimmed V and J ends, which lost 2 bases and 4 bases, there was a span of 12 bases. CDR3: CASSESGGPNQPQHF. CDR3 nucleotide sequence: TGTGCCAGCAGTGAATCGGGGGGGCCTAATCAGCCCCAGCATTTT.

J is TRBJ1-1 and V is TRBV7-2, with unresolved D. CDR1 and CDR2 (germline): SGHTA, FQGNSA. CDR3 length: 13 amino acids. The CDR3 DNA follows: TGTGCAACCCATGAGCAGCCCCTCACTGAAGCTTTCTTT. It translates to CATHEQPLTEAFF.

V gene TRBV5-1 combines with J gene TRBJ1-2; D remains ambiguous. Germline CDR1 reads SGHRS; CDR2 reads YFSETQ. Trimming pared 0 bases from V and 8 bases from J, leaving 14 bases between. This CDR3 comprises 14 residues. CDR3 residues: CASSLAREIGGYTF. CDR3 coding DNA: TGCGCCAGCAGCTTGGCTCGGGAAATAGGAGGCTACACCTTC.

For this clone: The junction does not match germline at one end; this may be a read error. CDR3 sequence (DNA): TGTGCCAGCAGCCTTTTTGCGGGGGGCAACGTCCTGACTTTC. Amino acids: CASSLFAGGNVLTF. V is TRBV6-5 and J is TRBJ2-6; 8 nucleotides match TRBD2. Germline loops: CDR1 MNHEY, CDR2 SVGAGI. This CDR3 has 14 amino acids.

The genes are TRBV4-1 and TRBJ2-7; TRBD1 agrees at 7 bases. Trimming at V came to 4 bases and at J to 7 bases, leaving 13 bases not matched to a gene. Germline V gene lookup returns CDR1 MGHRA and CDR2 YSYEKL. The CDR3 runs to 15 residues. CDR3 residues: CASSRDRDRIEEQYF. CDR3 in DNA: TGCGCCAGCAGCCGAGACAGGGACCGGATCGAGGAGCAGTACTTC.

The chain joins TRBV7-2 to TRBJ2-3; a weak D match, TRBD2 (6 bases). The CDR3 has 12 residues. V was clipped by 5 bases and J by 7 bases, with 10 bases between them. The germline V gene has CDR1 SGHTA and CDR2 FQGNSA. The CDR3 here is CASSLLANTQYF. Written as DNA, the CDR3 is TGTGCCAGCAGCCTTCTAGCGAATACGCAGTATTTT.

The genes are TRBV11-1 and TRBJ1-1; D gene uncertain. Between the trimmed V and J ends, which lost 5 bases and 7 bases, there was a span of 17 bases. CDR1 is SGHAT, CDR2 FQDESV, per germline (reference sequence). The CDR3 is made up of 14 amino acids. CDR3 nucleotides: TGTGCCAGCAGCCACGGGCGGGGAGTTGTTGAAGCTTTCTTT. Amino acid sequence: CASSHGRGVVEAFF.

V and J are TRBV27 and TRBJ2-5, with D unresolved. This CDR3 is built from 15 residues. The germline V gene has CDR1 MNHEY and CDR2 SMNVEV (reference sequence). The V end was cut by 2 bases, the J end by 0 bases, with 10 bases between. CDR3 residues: CASSLNLLNQETQYF. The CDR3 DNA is TGTGCCAGCAGTTTAAATCTACTTAACCAAGAGACCCAGTACTTC.

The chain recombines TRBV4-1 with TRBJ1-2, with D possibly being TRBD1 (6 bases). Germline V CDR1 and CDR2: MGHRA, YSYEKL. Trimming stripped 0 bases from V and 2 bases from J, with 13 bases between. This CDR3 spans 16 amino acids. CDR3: CASSQDGGGLNYGYTF. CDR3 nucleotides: TGCGCCAGCAGCCAAGATGGCGGGGGGCTCAACTATGGCTACACCTTC.

CDR3 residues: CASSGTSGRETQYF. In nucleotides, the CDR3 is TGCGCCAGCAGCGGGACTAGCGGCAGAGAGACCCAGTACTTC. V and J are TRBV5-1 and TRBJ2-5; 11 bases align to TRBD2. V lost 4 bases to trimming and J lost 4 bases; unmatched junction nucleotides: 3. Germline lookup yields CDR1 SGHRS and CDR2 YFSETQ. CDR3 length: 14 amino acids.